Each of the 25 T cell receptor beta chains below was sequenced from the same sample in a study of shared clonotypes between healthy human individuals. Generated by immunoSEQ multiplex PCR, the TCRdb table keeps only in-frame clones and is missing some. Of a few hundred thousand clones detected, more than 70% appear once; the ten largest clones hold around 11%. The source material was PBMCs. Receptors were obtained from a woman aged 40 to 55 in good health. Some clones in this sample may be carry-over from other donors' samples.

The rearrangement links TRBV27 to TRBJ2-3, with 7 bases lining up with TRBD2. CDR3 size: 15 residues. V was pared by 6 bases and J by 2 bases, with 8 bases of the junction left unmatched. Germline assignment: CDR1 MNHEY and CDR2 SMNVEV (reference sequence). DNA for the CDR3: TGTGCCAGCAGGCCTTGGACTAGAAACACAGATACGCAGTATTTT. It encodes CASRPWTRNTDTQYF.

The chain has TRBV5-1 and TRBJ2-3, with 8 bases matching TRBD2. The CDR3 covers 17 residues. Germline CDR1 SGHRS, CDR2 YFSETQ. V trimming: 0 bases; J trimming: 2 bases; junction bases outside the gene matches: 8. DNA for the CDR3: TGCGCCAGCAGCTTGGGGTACAGCGGGAGCACCACAGATACGCAGTATTTT. Translated, it gives CASSLGYSGSTTDTQYF.

The table lists this clone with a count of one. The gene calls are TRBV6-4 and TRBJ1-1, with no clear D. The CDR3 is made up of 13 amino acids. The V end was cut by 6 bases, the J end by 3 bases, with 11 bases between. Looked up from germline, CDR1 is MRHNA and CDR2 is SNTAGT. This CDR3 is CASRRRGDTEAFF. The CDR3 bases are TGTGCCAGCAGACGCCGGGGAGACACTGAAGCTTTCTTT.

About this clone itself: With a much larger clone just one base away, this may be a read error. The CDR3 region is CASSSTTESDEQCF. CDR3 DNA sequence: TGTGCCAGCAGTTCAACAACAGAAAGTGACGAGCAGTGCTTC. V and J are TRBV6-6 and TRBJ2-7; the D is unclear. CDR3 length: 14 residues. The V gene's germline CDR1 is MNHNY and CDR2 SVGAGI (reference sequence).

The chain employs TRBV5-1 and TRBJ2-5; TRBD2 is a possible D gene (6 bases). Looked up from germline, CDR1 is SGHRS and CDR2 is YFSETQ. V gave up 0 bases and J gave up 5 bases, with 17 bases separating them. The CDR3 has 16 amino acids. This CDR3 reads CASSLGGLTRGETQYF. The CDR3 nucleotides are TGCGCCAGCAGCTTGGGTGGACTAACACGGGGGGAGACCCAGTACTTC. The whole variable domain, filled in from reference TRBV5-1 and TRBJ2-5, reads KAGVTQTPRYLIKTRGQQVTLSCSPISGHRSVSWYQQTPGQGLQFLFEYFSETQRNKGNFPGRFSGRQFSNSRSEMNVSTLELGDSALYLCASSLGGLTRGETQYFGPGTRLLVL.

This chain uses TRBV27 with TRBJ2-1; possible D gene TRBD2, 6 bases. The CDR3 sequence is 15 residues long. In germline, CDR1 is MNHEY, CDR2 SMNVEV (reference sequence). With 6 bases removed from V and 1 base from J, the gap between germline ends came to 13 bases. The CDR3 nucleotides are TGTGCCAGCAGCCCCCGGGACTGGTCCTACAATGAGCAGTTCTTC. As protein: CASSPRDWSYNEQFF.

The chain links TRBV9 to TRBJ1-2, with 7 nucleotides matching TRBD1. Germline values: CDR1 SGDLS, CDR2 YYNGEE. CDR3 length: 13 amino acids. V trimming: 4 bases; J trimming: 8 bases; junction bases outside the gene matches: 8. The CDR3 nucleotides are TGTGCCAGCAGCAAGGAGGGGGCGCAGGGCTACACCTTC. Protein sequence: CASSKEGAQGYTF.

The genes are TRBV19 and TRBJ2-7, with 7 nucleotides matching TRBD1. Germline-derived CDR1 and CDR2 are LNHDA and SQIVND (reference sequence). The V segment lost 4 bases and the J segment 1 base; nucleotides outside the gene matches: 7. This CDR3 has 15 residues. The CDR3 loop is CASSTRDSRSYEQYF. DNA of the CDR3: TGTGCCAGTAGTACCCGGGACAGCCGTTCCTACGAGCAGTACTTC.

With respect to this clone: A read error likely explains this, since a far larger clone differs by one base. The chain combines TRBV7-9 with TRBJ2-1; 8 bases align to TRBD2. The germline V gene has CDR1 SEHNR and CDR2 FQNEAQ (reference sequence). The junction had 3 bases not matched to a gene; V was cut back by 5 bases and J by 0 bases. The CDR3 runs 15 residues. CDR3 protein: CASSQSGSSYNEQFF. CDR3 nucleotide sequence: TGTGCCAGCAGCCAGAGCGGGAGCTCCTACAATGAGCAGTTCTTC. The entire variable domain, with the rest obtained from reference TRBV7-9 and TRBJ2-1, is as follows: DTGVSQNPRHKITKRGQNVTFRCDPISEHNRLYWYRQTLGQGPEFLTYFQNEAQLEKSRLLSDRFSAERPKGSFSTLEIQRTEQGDSAMYLCASSQSGSSYNEQFFGPGTRLTVL.

The chain couples TRBV7-8 to TRBJ2-5; 9 bases are a match to TRBD2. Per the germline V gene, CDR1 is SGHVS and CDR2 is FQNEAQ. The V gene end was trimmed by 1 base and the J gene end by 3 bases; junction bases not matched to a gene: 3. The CDR3 spans 15 residues. CDR3 sequence reads: CASSLGSGREETQYF. The CDR3 bases are TGTGCCAGCAGCTTAGGTAGCGGGAGAGAAGAGACCCAGTACTTC. Based on the CDR3 plus reference TRBV7-8 and TRBJ2-5, the full variable domain is GAGVSQSPRYKVAKRGQDVALRCDPISGHVSLFWYQQALGQGPEFLTYFQNEAQLDKSGLPSDRFFAERPEGSVSTLKIQRTQQEDSAVYLCASSLGSGREETQYFGPGTRLLVL.

As for this clone: A far larger clone lies a single base away; this is likely a read error. The chain carries TRBV30 and TRBJ1-6; possible D gene TRBD1, 6 bases. Germline loops: CDR1 GTSNPN, CDR2 SVGIG (reference sequence). The CDR3 sequence is 15 residues long. V lost 2 bases to trimming and J lost 4 bases, with 12 bases between them. The CDR3 spells CAWSSRTAYNSPLHF. For the CDR3, the DNA is TGTGCCTGGAGTAGTCGGACAGCTTATAATTCACCCCTCCACTTT. The complete variable domain, with remaining parts taken from reference TRBV30 and TRBJ1-6, reads SQTIHQWPATLVQPVGSPLSLECTVEGTSNPNLYWYRQAAGRGLQLLFYSVGIGQISSEVPQNLSASRPQDRQFILSSKKLLLSDSGFYLCAWSSRTAYNSPLHFGNGTRLTVT.

A remark on this clone: Possible read error: a much larger clone is one base away. Other DNA sequences in the sample encode the same CDR3. The rearrangement links TRBV7-9 to TRBJ2-1; 7 nucleotides align to TRBD2. CDR1 and CDR2 (germline): SEHNR, FQNEAQ (reference sequence). The CDR3 totals 15 residues. With V trimmed by 3 bases and J by 7 bases, 9 bases remained unmatched. The CDR3 DNA reads as TGTGCCAGCAGCTTGTCGGGACTACCCAGGAATGAGCAGTTCTTC. Encoded protein: CASSLSGLPRNEQFF.

The V call is TRBV29-1, the J call TRBJ2-7; 8 bases align to TRBD1. Trimming took 6 bases from V and 7 from J; bases not matched to a gene: 11. Germline CDR1 and CDR2: SQVTM and ANQGSEA. The CDR3 runs 13 residues. DNA of the CDR3: TGCAGCGTCAACCGGGACAGGTCGGAGGAGCAGTACTTC. It specifies CSVNRDRSEEQYF.

The chain is built from TRBV6-1 and TRBJ1-2, with D perhaps TRBD1 (6 bases). There are 14 residues in the CDR3. CDR1 is MNHNS and CDR2 is SASEGT in the germline V gene. Between the trimmed V and J ends, which lost 2 bases and 4 bases, there was a span of 11 bases. As DNA, the CDR3 is TGTGCCAGCAGTGAAATGGGGGCAGCCTATGGCTACACCTTC. This codes for CASSEMGAAYGYTF.

In this sample, this clone turned up many times. The genes are TRBV27 and TRBJ2-7; a possible D gene is TRBD1 (7 bases). CDR1 and CDR2 (germline): MNHEY, SMNVEV (reference sequence). The CDR3 is 15 amino acids. Trimming cost V 4 bases and J 4 bases, with 17 bases left between them. The CDR3 protein is CASSSRGGGGYEQYF. The CDR3 nucleotides read TGTGCCAGCAGTTCGCGTGGAGGGGGCGGGTACGAGCAGTACTTC.

The V and J genes are TRBV28 and TRBJ2-2, with D unresolved. From germline, CDR1 is MDHEN and CDR2 SYDVKM. The CDR3 sequence is 16 residues long. The V end was cut by 1 base, the J end by 6 bases, with 15 bases between. For the CDR3, the DNA is TGTGCCAGCAGTTTATTTGTTAGTCTTAGTGCCGGGGAGCTGTTTTTT. It translates to CASSLFVSLSAGELFF.

The DNA of the CDR3 is TGTGCCAGCAGTTTGGCAGGGGTACCCAATGAGCAGTTCTTC. Translation gives CASSLAGVPNEQFF. V gene TRBV27 combines with J gene TRBJ2-1, with a tentative D call TRBD1 (6 bases). V shed 3 bases and J shed 6 bases, with 12 bases lying between them. This CDR3 is built from 14 residues. CDR1 is MNHEY, CDR2 SMNVEV, per germline (reference sequence).

V gene TRBV18 combines with J gene TRBJ1-5, with D tentatively TRBD1 (6 bases). Germline CDR1 and CDR2: KGHSH and LQKENI. Trimming left V 0 bases short and J 9 bases short, with 6 bases between. The CDR3 loop spans 12 amino acids. CDR3 in amino acids: CASSPPDRPQHF. CDR3 nucleotides: TGTGCCAGCTCACCACCGGACAGGCCCCAGCATTTT.

This chain joins TRBV7-6 and TRBJ1-2, with D possibly matching TRBD1 (5 bases). V was trimmed by 4 bases and J by 5 bases, leaving 11 bases between them. Germline V lookup: CDR1 SGHVS, CDR2 FNYEAQ. The CDR3 extends over 13 amino acids. CDR3 loop: CASSSRGGYGYTF. CDR3 bases: TGTGCCAGCAGCTCGCGGGGGGGGTATGGCTACACCTTC.

This chain's CDR3 is CAIRAGQSEAFF. The CDR3 DNA reads as TGTGCCATCAGGGCGGGACAGTCTGAAGCTTTCTTT. The V call is TRBV10-3, the J call TRBJ1-1; 7 bases agree with TRBD1. The germline V gene has CDR1 ENHRY and CDR2 SYGVKD. Trimming removed 6 bases from V and 6 bases from J; junction bases left unmatched: 4. The CDR3 runs 12 residues.

V usage is TRBV7-2 and J usage is TRBJ2-1; D gene unclear. V lost 1 base to trimming and J lost 8 bases, with 9 bases between them. Germline V CDR1 and CDR2: SGHTA, FQGNSA. The CDR3 is 13 amino acids. CDR3 sequence (DNA): TGTGCCAGCAGCTTAGGGGCTAGAGATGAGCAGTTCTTC. Protein sequence: CASSLGARDEQFF.

V usage is TRBV30 and J usage is TRBJ2-7, with 7 bases that match TRBD1. The CDR3 has 13 amino acids. CDR1 and CDR2 (germline): GTSNPN, SVGIG (reference sequence). With 4 bases clipped from V and 2 bases from J, the junction kept 5 bases outside the gene matches. CDR3 loop: CAWKSDRAYEQYF. The CDR3 DNA reads as TGTGCCTGGAAGTCTGACAGGGCCTACGAGCAGTACTTC.

A single count supports this clone. The CDR3 is CASSWASGSAGELFF. The CDR3 DNA follows: TGTGCCAGTAGTTGGGCTAGCGGGAGCGCCGGGGAGCTGTTTTTT. The chain combines TRBV19 with TRBJ2-2; TRBD2 matches at 10 bases. Germline V lookup: CDR1 LNHDA, CDR2 SQIVND (reference sequence). V shed 5 bases, J shed 6 bases, and the junction held 6 bases outside the gene matches. The CDR3 spans 15 residues.

The DNA of the CDR3 is TGTGCCAGCAGCGAATGGGCTAGCGGGAGCTACGAGCAGTACTTC. The encoded protein is CASSEWASGSYEQYF. This rearrangement joins TRBV13 to TRBJ2-7, with TRBD2 matching over 10 bases. The CDR3 covers 15 residues. The V segment lost 5 bases and the J segment 3 bases; nucleotides outside the gene matches: 7. Germline CDR1 reads PRHDT; CDR2 reads FYEKMQ (reference sequence).

The rearrangement uses TRBV27 and TRBJ1-1, with a possible D match to TRBD1 (5 bases). V lost 4 bases, J lost 3 bases, and 9 bases lay in between. The CDR3 has 13 amino acids. Germline assignment: CDR1 MNHEY and CDR2 SMNVEV (reference sequence). CDR3 loop: CASSYGTDTEAFF. The CDR3 nucleotides read TGTGCCAGCAGTTATGGGACCGACACTGAAGCTTTCTTT.